This is a list of T cell receptor beta chains from one sample in a study of blood T cell repertoires in COVID-19. The method was immunoSEQ multiplex PCR; TCRdb's version includes in-frame clones alone and lacks a portion of them. The sample lists about 240,000 clones, roughly four fifths seen once, with 4.7% in the top ten. Sequencing was done on a sample of peripheral blood. The source is a woman aged 70-85 years with acute or convalescent COVID-19. CDR3s include the opening cysteine and the closing phenylalanine or tryptophan. A D gene is named only where the DNA matches it firmly. Size values are once, few and many counts, or a class for expanded clones, and some rows have none.

D	V	size	J	DNA	CDR3
TRBD1	TRBV7-9	-	TRBJ2-7	TGTGCCAGCAGCACAGGACAGGGAAACTACGAGCAGTACTTC	CASSTGQGNYEQYF
-	TRBV12-3/TRBV12-4	once	TRBJ2-2	TGTGCCAGCATCACAGGTCCCGGGGAGCTGTTTTTT	CASITGPGELFF
-	TRBV2	-	TRBJ2-5	TGTGCCAGCAGTGAAGGAGGAGGGAATGGAGAGACCCAGTACTTC	CASSEGGGNGETQYF
-	TRBV7-2	-	TRBJ1-1	TGTGCCAGCAGCCCACCCGGTTTAAGTGAAGCTTTCTTT	CASSPPGLSEAFF
TRBD1	TRBV7-9	-	TRBJ2-7	TGTGCCAGCAGCTTAGCTTGGACAGGAACCTACGAGCAGTACTTC	CASSLAWTGTYEQYF
-	TRBV30	-	TRBJ1-1	TGTGCCTGGAGGGGTTCAGGGACTGAAGCTTTCTTT	CAWRGSGTEAFF
-	TRBV6-2/TRBV6-3	-	TRBJ1-1	TGTGCCAGCAGTTACTCGCCGCCGAGAGGGACTGAAGCTTTCTTT	CASSYSPPRGTEAFF
-	TRBV7-9	-	TRBJ1-1	TGTGCCAGCAGCTTCGCGACAGGGAACACTGAAGCTTTCTTT	CASSFATGNTEAFF
-	TRBV19	-	TRBJ1-2	TGTGCCAGTAGTCCCCTCAGCGGGGTGCTAGGTTATGGCTACACCTTC	CASSPLSGVLGYGYTF
-	TRBV6-1	few	TRBJ1-2	TGTGCCAGCAGTGAAACAGGGACCTATGGCTACACCTTC	CASSETGTYGYTF
TRBD1	TRBV6-5	-	TRBJ2-1	TGTGCCAGCAGTTACCCAGGGGGCGTCAATGAGCAGTTCTTC	CASSYPGGVNEQFF
-	TRBV5-6	-	TRBJ2-6	TGTGCCAGCAGCCTACCCCCCCCGGGTCCCTCTGGGGCCAACGTCCTGACTTTC	CASSLPPPGPSGANVLTF
TRBD2	TRBV6-5	-	TRBJ2-2	TGTGCCAGCAGAAGACTAGCGGGGTCTACCGGGGAGCTGTTTTTT	CASRRLAGSTGELFF
TRBD2	TRBV4-1	-	TRBJ2-4	TGCGCCAGCAGCCAAGGGAGACAGCGGGAAGTCAAAAACATTCAGTACTTC	CASSQGRQREVKNIQYF
-	TRBV30	-	TRBJ1-2	TGTGCCTGGAGTCTACCGGGCTATGGCTACACCTTC	CAWSLPGYGYTF
-	TRBV29-1	-	TRBJ1-1	TGCAGCGTTGCCGGACAGACTATGAACACTGAAGCTTTCTTT	CSVAGQTMNTEAFF
-	TRBV28	few	TRBJ1-6	TGTGCCAGCAGTTTGGGGGGGAACTATAATTCACCCCTCCACTTT	CASSLGGNYNSPLHF